These 25 T cell receptor beta chains share one sample of origin, sequenced in a study of OX40 agonist ivuxolimab in advanced cancers. Some clones are missing from TCRdb's copy, which holds only in-frame ones; the method was immunoSEQ multiplex PCR. The sample contains around 31,000 clones, around 88% of which appear only once. The sample here was CD4+ or CD8+ T cells sorted from blood, taken in a trial of the OX40 agonist ivuxolimab. These receptors were taken from an adult with an advanced solid tumor such as melanoma, head and neck, liver or kidney cancer.

The chain uses TRBV29-1 and TRBJ2-6; D is tentatively TRBD1 or TRBD2 (6 bases each). The CDR3 has 16 residues. V gave up 1 base and J gave up 2 bases, with 12 bases separating them. From germline, CDR1 is SQVTM and CDR2 ANQGSEA. DNA of the CDR3: TGCAGCGTTGAAGTGAAGGGGGAGGCTGGGGCCAACGTCCTGACTTTC. Translated: CSVEVKGEAGANVLTF. Full variable domain (missing parts from reference TRBV29-1 and TRBJ2-6): SAVISQKPSRDICQRGTSLTIQCQVDSQVTMMFWYRQQPGQSLTLIATANQGSEATYESGFVIDKFPISRPNLTFSTLTVSNMSPEDSSIYLCSVEVKGEAGANVLTFGAGSRLTVL.

The genes are TRBV4-2 and TRBJ2-1, with 8 bases fitting TRBD2. Losses at the gene ends were 0 bases for V and 4 bases for J; bases not matched to a gene: 5. The CDR3 is made up of 16 amino acids. Germline CDR1 is LGHNA and CDR2 is YNFKEQ. The CDR3 nucleotides are TGTGCCAGCAGCCAAGAGGTGGCTAGCGGGTACAATGAGCAGTTCTTC. This gives the protein CASSQEVASGYNEQFF.

This chain uses TRBV7-9 with TRBJ1-4; 7 bases match TRBD1. J gave up 7 bases and V 1 base, and 12 bases lay outside the gene matches. Per the germline V gene, CDR1 is SEHNR and CDR2 is FQNEAQ (reference sequence). This CDR3 comprises 17 residues. For the CDR3, the DNA is TGTGCCAGCAGCTTAGAGTTCCCGTTGGGGGACAGTGAAAAACTGTTTTTT. Translated, it gives CASSLEFPLGDSEKLFF.

The V and J genes are TRBV27 and TRBJ2-7; D is uncertain. V was cut by 0 bases and J by 4 bases, with 10 bases left in between. This CDR3 contains 14 residues. CDR1 is MNHEY and CDR2 is SMNVEV in the germline V gene (reference sequence). CDR3 in DNA: TGTGCCAGCAGTTTATCTTCGGGTGGGTACGAGCAGTACTTC. Translating gives CASSLSSGGYEQYF.

The chain employs TRBV5-5 and TRBJ2-7; either TRBD1 or TRBD2 may fit D (5 bases each). Trimming shortened V by 3 bases and J by 4 bases, and 14 bases separated the two germline ends. In germline, CDR1 is SGHKS, CDR2 YYEKEE (reference sequence). CDR3 length equals 14 residues. The CDR3 sequence: CASSWDPWGYEQYF. The CDR3 coding sequence is TGTGCCAGCAGCTGGGACCCGTGGGGATACGAGCAGTACTTC.

This chain uses TRBV25-1 with TRBJ2-7; either TRBD1 or TRBD2 may supply D (5 bases each). CDR1 is MGHDK, CDR2 SYGVNS, per germline. Trimming stripped 10 bases from V and 1 base from J, with 11 bases between. CDR3 length: 12 residues. The CDR3 is CAIRGLSYEQYF. For the CDR3, the DNA is TGTGCCATTCGGGGCTTATCCTACGAGCAGTACTTC.

The chain joins TRBV5-6 to TRBJ2-7; 7 bases match TRBD1. This CDR3 comprises 13 residues. Trimming removed 4 bases from V and 3 bases from J; junction bases left unmatched: 4. Germline loops: CDR1 SGHDT, CDR2 YYEEEE. CDR3 coding DNA: TGTGCCAGCAGCCCGGGGACAGTCTACGAGCAGTACTTC. Protein: CASSPGTVYEQYF.

This rearrangement joins TRBV9 to TRBJ2-1, with 7 positions matching TRBD1. After removal of 4 bases from V and 4 bases from J, the junction contained 8 bases not matched to a gene. CDR1 and CDR2 from the germline V gene are SGDLS and YYNGEE. This CDR3 region has 15 residues. CDR3 sequence: CASSLTGETYNEQFF. CDR3 coding DNA: TGTGCCAGCAGCCTAACAGGGGAAACTTACAATGAGCAGTTCTTC.

The V and J genes are TRBV5-5 and TRBJ2-7; tentative D call: TRBD2 (5 bases). Germline assignment: CDR1 SGHKS and CDR2 YYEKEE (reference sequence). Trimming pared 4 bases from V and 5 bases from J, leaving 16 bases between. This CDR3 region has 14 residues. The CDR3 DNA is TGTGCCAGCAGCCGTAGCCAAGACGGGAACGAGCAGTACTTC. This gives the protein CASSRSQDGNEQYF.

The V gene is TRBV4-3, the J gene TRBJ1-5, with D unresolved. V lost 0 bases and J lost 6, with 6 bases in between. The length of the CDR3 is 13 residues. Germline V gene lookup returns CDR1 LGHNA and CDR2 YSLEER. For the CDR3, the DNA is TGCGCCAGCAGCCAAGAAGTAAGTCAGCCCCAGCATTTT. It encodes CASSQEVSQPQHF.

CDR3 residues: CASSSVGFSGLHEKLFF. CDR3 DNA: TGTGCCAGCAGTTCGGTTGGTTTTTCGGGGCTTCATGAAAAACTGTTTTTT. The rearrangement uses TRBV27 and TRBJ1-4; tentatively, D is TRBD1 (5 bases). The CDR3 contains 17 residues. Trimming took 4 bases from V and 6 from J, leaving 21 bases between them. CDR1 is MNHEY and CDR2 is SMNVEV in the germline V gene (reference sequence).

The chain uses TRBV4-1 and TRBJ2-2; D is undetermined. Germline V gene data show CDR1 as MGHRA and CDR2 as YSYEKL. The CDR3 runs 14 residues. Trimming took off 4 bases at V and 5 bases at J, with 11 bases between the two ends. CDR3 in amino acids: CASSPGGETGELFF. The CDR3 nucleotides read TGCGCCAGCAGCCCGGGTGGTGAGACCGGGGAGCTGTTTTTT.

The V and J genes are TRBV5-4 and TRBJ2-7, with 10 bases fitting TRBD1. V dropped 3 bases and J dropped 3; count of bases not matched to a gene: 3. The CDR3 is 14 amino acids. CDR1 and CDR2 (germline): SGHNT, YYREEE (reference sequence). In DNA form, the CDR3 reads TGTGCCAGCAGCTGGGGACAGGGGAGCTACGAGCAGTACTTC. It is translated as CASSWGQGSYEQYF.

The chain recombines TRBV2 with TRBJ2-7; TRBD1 matches 9 bases. The junction had 10 bases not matched to a gene; V was cut back by 6 bases and J by 1 base. The CDR3 consists of 16 residues. Germline assignment: CDR1 SNHLY and CDR2 FYNNEI. CDR3 bases: TGTGCCAGCAGGGCCAATCCCGGGACAGGGTCCTACGAGCAGTACTTC. The encoded protein is CASRANPGTGSYEQYF.

The chain employs TRBV6-5 and TRBJ2-3, with D possibly TRBD2 on 6 matching bases. The germline gives CDR1 MNHEY, CDR2 SVGAGI. Between the trimmed V and J ends, which lost 2 bases and 6 bases, there was a span of 9 bases. The CDR3 spans 13 residues. The CDR3 DNA sequence: TGTGCCAGCAGTTACCGGGACTCGGATACGCAGTATTTT. Amino acid sequence: CASSYRDSDTQYF.

The chain recombines TRBV4-2 with TRBJ2-1; D is ambiguous. CDR1 LGHNA and CDR2 YNFKEQ come from the germline V gene. V gave up 6 bases and J gave up 9 bases, with 12 bases separating them. CDR3 length equals 12 residues. CDR3 sequence: CASSTPGGEQFF. DNA of the CDR3: TGTGCCAGCAGTACCCCGGGTGGTGAGCAGTTCTTC.

This chain links TRBV6-5 with TRBJ1-1; 7 positions match TRBD1. The V gene end was trimmed by 6 bases and the J gene end by 4 bases; junction bases not matched to a gene: 5. CDR1 MNHEY and CDR2 SVGAGI come from the germline V gene. The length of the CDR3 is 13 residues. The CDR3 DNA sequence: TGTGCCAGCAGCCAACAGGGGAGCACTGAAGCTTTCTTT. It translates to CASSQQGSTEAFF.

V is TRBV5-1 and J is TRBJ2-1; TRBD1 matches at 8 bases. The V gene end was trimmed by 6 bases and the J gene end by 6 bases; junction bases not matched to a gene: 5. Germline V gene data show CDR1 as SGHRS and CDR2 as YFSETQ. The CDR3 length is 13 residues. CDR3 sequence (DNA): TGCGCCAGCACCCCAGGGGGCGCCAATGAGCAGTTCTTC. This translates into CASTPGGANEQFF.

The J gene is TRBJ2-7, the V gene TRBV6-1; D perhaps matches TRBD1 (6 bases). The CDR3 spans 15 residues. Germline V gene sequence: CDR1 MNHNS, CDR2 SASEGT. Trimming left V 5 bases short and J 0 bases short, with 14 bases between. The CDR3 loop is CASSLGQRSSYEQYF. The CDR3 DNA reads TGTGCCAGCAGTCTAGGACAGAGGAGCTCCTACGAGCAGTACTTC.

Here the CDR3 reads CASSLSPRLEAFF. The CDR3 DNA reads TGTGCCAGCAGTTTATCACCTCGCCTTGAAGCTTTCTTT. The genes are TRBV27 and TRBJ1-1; D unresolved. Germline lookup yields CDR1 MNHEY and CDR2 SMNVEV (reference sequence). V was pared by 0 bases and J by 7 bases, with 9 bases between. This CDR3 has 13 residues.

The sample holds one count of this clone. The chain links TRBV7-8 to TRBJ2-7, with 11 bases lining up with TRBD2. Per the germline V gene, CDR1 is SGHVS and CDR2 is FQNEAQ. The V gene end was trimmed by 3 bases and the J gene end by 0 bases; junction bases not matched to a gene: 7. The CDR3 contains 17 residues. The CDR3 loop is CASSFRTSGPSSYEQYF. Here the CDR3 DNA reads TGTGCCAGCAGCTTTCGGACTAGCGGGCCCAGCTCCTACGAGCAGTACTTC.

The gene calls are TRBV11-2 and TRBJ1-1; D remains unclear. CDR1 is SGHAT and CDR2 is FQNNGV in the germline V gene. The length of the CDR3 is 12 residues. Trimming stripped 2 bases from V and 6 bases from J, with 7 bases between. The CDR3 nucleotides are TGTGCCAGCAGCTTAAGTCTTTCTGAAGCTTTCTTT. Translated, it gives CASSLSLSEAFF.

J is TRBJ2-1 and V is TRBV7-6; 9 bases are shared with TRBD2. The length of the CDR3 is 16 residues. The ends lost 7 bases at V and 0 bases at J; junction bases unmatched: 7. The germline CDR1 and CDR2 sequences are SGHVS and FNYEAQ. The CDR3 DNA is TGTGCCAGCACCCCTCTTAGCGGGAGCTCCTACAATGAGCAGTTCTTC. Amino acid sequence: CASTPLSGSSYNEQFF.

The V call is TRBV9, the J call TRBJ2-7, with D perhaps being TRBD1 or TRBD2 (6 bases each). V gave up 3 bases and J gave up 10 bases, with 17 bases separating them. Germline loops: CDR1 SGDLS, CDR2 YYNGEE. The CDR3 is made up of 13 amino acids. CDR3 residues: CASSEGGWDGQYF. The DNA for the CDR3 is TGTGCCAGCAGCGAGGGGGGATGGGACGGCCAGTACTTC.

This sequence joins TRBV28 and TRBJ2-3; TRBD2 matches 7 bases. V was pared by 4 bases and J by 0 bases, with 10 bases of the junction left unmatched. Germline CDR1 and CDR2: MDHEN and SYDVKM. There are 17 residues in the CDR3. CDR3 DNA sequence: TGTGCCAGCAGTTCTCCTGGGGGGGAGGGGAGCACAGATACGCAGTATTTT. This sequence encodes CASSSPGGEGSTDTQYF.